This T cell receptor beta chain was sequenced in a study of shared clonotypes between healthy human individuals. The study's findings and limits: Sorted-subset samples were not fully sequenced, rarefaction indicated.

Clones were sequenced by immunoSEQ multiplex PCR, and TCRdb holds only the in-frame ones, with some missing. The sample lists about 2.4 million clones, 80% to 95% occurring once. Concerning this clone: Its cognate antigen is unknown.

Germline CDR1 and CDR2: SGHTA and FQGNSA. Trimming at V came to 1 base and at J to 2 bases, leaving 3 bases not matched to a gene. This CDR3 has 16 residues. Donors had no recently reported acute infections or vaccinations and were HIV-negative. The TCR was taken from a young man in good health. Some clones in this sample may be carry-over from other donors' samples. Input material: naive CD4+ T cells from PBMCs. Subset here: CD45RA+ positively selected. The rearrangement joins TRBV7-2 to TRBJ2-5; 11 bases line up with TRBD2. CDR3 bases: TGTGCCAGCAGCTTAGTGTTAGCGGGAGGGCAAGAGACCCAGTACTTC. Amino acids: CASSLVLAGGQETQYF.